A selection of T cell receptor beta chains follows, all from one sample in a study of post-analysis software for immune sequencing data. TCRdb fed the PCR reads into MiXCR, producing one record per CDR3 protein. The repertoire has about 810,000 distinct CDR3 sequences, approximately 53% of them found once; the top ten carry approximately 4.3%. The source material was blood. The receptors derive from a girl aged 10 to 17 with multiple sclerosis. Each CDR3 is given with its conserved first and last residue. The D gene is left open where the match is weak. Rows may omit the clone size; those that give it use once, few, many or a size class.

CDR3 protein: CSVAGGGSTDTQYF; CDR3 DNA: TGCAGCGTTGCGGGAGGGGGTTCGACAGATACGCAGTATTTT; J gene: TRBJ2-3; clone size: NA; V gene: TRBV29-1; D gene: TRBD2
CDR3 protein: CSAEWTSGRKETQYF; CDR3 DNA: TGCAGCGCCGAGTGGACTAGCGGGAGGAAAGAGACCCAGTACTTC; J gene: TRBJ2-5; clone size: NA; V gene: TRBV29-1; D gene: TRBD2
CDR3 protein: CASNLSKLAGVGNIQYF; CDR3 DNA: TGCGCCAGCAACTTGTCGAAGCTAGCGGGAGTGGGGAACATTCAGTACTTC; J gene: TRBJ2-4; clone size: NA; V gene: TRBV5-1; D gene: TRBD2
CDR3 protein: CASSSRGAGNTGELFF; CDR3 DNA: TGTGCTAGCAGCTCCAGAGGGGCAGGGAACACCGGGGAGCTGTTTTTT; J gene: TRBJ2-2; clone size: NA; V gene: TRBV7-7; D gene: NA
CDR3 protein: CSARNKANYGYTF; CDR3 DNA: TGCAGTGCTAGGAATAAAGCTAACTATGGCTACACCTTC; J gene: TRBJ1-2; clone size: NA; V gene: TRBV20-1; D gene: NA
CDR3 protein: CSARAAEREQFF; CDR3 DNA: TGCAGTGCCCGGGCTGCAGAACGCGAGCAGTTCTTC; J gene: TRBJ2-1; clone size: few; V gene: TRBV20-1; D gene: NA
CDR3 protein: CSVDKDLSDTQYF; CDR3 DNA: TGCAGCGTTGATAAGGATTTATCAGATACGCAGTATTTT; J gene: TRBJ2-3; clone size: many; V gene: TRBV29-1; D gene: NA
CDR3 protein: CSAKEGRASTDTQYF; CDR3 DNA: TGCAGTGCTAAGGAGGGGCGGGCTAGCACAGATACGCAGTATTTT; J gene: TRBJ2-3; clone size: NA; V gene: TRBV20-1; D gene: NA
CDR3 protein: CSGRTGGQGYGYTF; CDR3 DNA: TGCAGCGGGAGGACAGGGGGCCAGGGCTATGGCTACACCTTC; J gene: TRBJ1-2; clone size: NA; V gene: TRBV29-1; D gene: TRBD1
CDR3 protein: CASSEYGTGSDNEQFF; CDR3 DNA: TGTGCCAGCAGTGAATATGGGACGGGGTCGGACAATGAGCAGTTCTTC; J gene: TRBJ2-1; clone size: few; V gene: TRBV25-1; D gene: NA
CDR3 protein: CASTAQLGSYEQYF; CDR3 DNA: TGTGCCAGCACCGCCCAGCTAGGCTCCTACGAGCAGTACTTC; J gene: TRBJ2-7; clone size: NA; V gene: TRBV6-5; D gene: NA
CDR3 protein: CASSLSIGSSSYEQYF; CDR3 DNA: TGTGCCAGCAGTTTGAGTATAGGGTCAAGCTCCTACGAGCAGTACTTC; J gene: TRBJ2-7; clone size: NA; V gene: TRBV27; D gene: NA
CDR3 protein: CASSKPGQGANYGYTF; CDR3 DNA: TGCGCCAGCAGCAAACCGGGACAGGGGGCAAACTATGGCTACACCTTC; J gene: TRBJ1-2; clone size: few; V gene: TRBV4-1; D gene: TRBD1
CDR3 protein: CASSLEEGTEAFF; CDR3 DNA: TGTGCCAGCAGCTTGGAGGAGGGCACTGAAGCTTTCTTT; J gene: TRBJ1-1; clone size: NA; V gene: TRBV5-5; D gene: NA
CDR3 protein: CASSRGQNYEQYF; CDR3 DNA: TGTGCCAGCAGTCGGGGACAGAACTACGAGCAGTACTTC; J gene: TRBJ2-7; clone size: few; V gene: TRBV12-3/TRBV12-4; D gene: TRBD1
CDR3 protein: CASSLSLVANEQFF; CDR3 DNA: TGTGCCAGCAGCTTATCTCTAGTTGCCAATGAGCAGTTCTTC; J gene: TRBJ2-1; clone size: NA; V gene: TRBV7-3; D gene: NA
CDR3 protein: CASSLAQPTGGYTF; CDR3 DNA: TGCGCCAGCAGCTTGGCCCAGCCGACCGGTGGCTACACCTTC; J gene: TRBJ1-2; clone size: NA; V gene: TRBV5-1; D gene: NA
CDR3 protein: CASSLTPGQGPYEQYF; CDR3 DNA: TGTGCCAGCAGTTTAACCCCGGGACAGGGCCCCTACGAGCAGTACTTC; J gene: TRBJ2-7; clone size: NA; V gene: TRBV27; D gene: TRBD1
CDR3 protein: CSVVGQGGGYTF; CDR3 DNA: TGCAGCGTTGTAGGACAGGGCGGTGGCTACACCTTC; J gene: TRBJ1-2; clone size: NA; V gene: TRBV29-1; D gene: TRBD1
CDR3 protein: CSVSTGFGRYGYTF; CDR3 DNA: TGCAGCGTTTCGACAGGGTTTGGTCGATATGGCTACACCTTC; J gene: TRBJ1-2; clone size: NA; V gene: TRBV29-1; D gene: TRBD1
CDR3 protein: CASSFVGTGGRGSNQPQHF; CDR3 DNA: TGTGCCAGCAGCTTCGTCGGGACAGGGGGCCGCGGTAGCAATCAGCCCCAGCATTTT; J gene: TRBJ1-5; clone size: NA; V gene: TRBV7-9; D gene: TRBD1
CDR3 protein: CASSLEAGHNYGYTF; CDR3 DNA: TGTGCCAGCAGCTTAGAAGCCGGACACAACTATGGCTACACCTTC; J gene: TRBJ1-2; clone size: few; V gene: TRBV11-2; D gene: NA
CDR3 protein: CASSVAGGFDTEAFF; CDR3 DNA: TGTGCCAGCAGCGTAGCCGGGGGGTTTGACACTGAAGCTTTCTTT; J gene: TRBJ1-1; clone size: NA; V gene: TRBV9; D gene: NA
CDR3 protein: CASSHDGAGKYGYTF; CDR3 DNA: TGCGCCAGCAGCCACGATGGGGCTGGGAAATATGGCTACACCTTC; J gene: TRBJ1-2; clone size: NA; V gene: TRBV5-1; D gene: NA
CDR3 protein: CSARDGRGAYNEQFF; CDR3 DNA: TGCAGTGCTAGAGACGGCAGAGGGGCCTACAATGAGCAGTTCTTC; J gene: TRBJ2-1; clone size: NA; V gene: TRBV20-1; D gene: NA
CDR3 protein: CASRHLGTGASNEQFF; CDR3 DNA: TGTGCCAGCAGGCATCTCGGGACAGGGGCCAGCAATGAGCAGTTCTTC; J gene: TRBJ2-1; clone size: NA; V gene: TRBV7-3; D gene: TRBD1
CDR3 protein: CSVGGSSGANVLTF; CDR3 DNA: TGCAGCGTTGGTGGTAGCTCTGGGGCCAACGTCCTGACTTTC; J gene: TRBJ2-6; clone size: few; V gene: TRBV29-1; D gene: NA
CDR3 protein: CSVEDSGYEQYF; CDR3 DNA: TGCAGCGTTGAAGATTCCGGCTACGAGCAGTACTTC; J gene: TRBJ2-7; clone size: NA; V gene: TRBV29-1; D gene: NA
CDR3 protein: CSAVPRSSYEQYF; CDR3 DNA: TGCAGTGCTGTCCCACGGAGCTCCTACGAGCAGTACTTC; J gene: TRBJ2-7; clone size: NA; V gene: TRBV20-1; D gene: NA
CDR3 protein: CASSFRTSGGIEQYF; CDR3 DNA: TGTGCCAGCAGTTTTAGGACTAGCGGGGGGATCGAGCAGTACTTC; J gene: TRBJ2-7; clone size: once; V gene: TRBV27; D gene: TRBD2
CDR3 protein: CASSPVGPGTSAFF; CDR3 DNA: TGTGCCAGCAGCCCCGTTGGACCCGGGACGTCAGCTTTCTTT; J gene: TRBJ1-1; clone size: NA; V gene: TRBV7-2; D gene: NA
CDR3 protein: CASSLLGQESYEQYF; CDR3 DNA: TGTGCCAGCAGTCTCTTGGGACAGGAGTCCTACGAGCAGTACTTC; J gene: TRBJ2-7; clone size: few; V gene: TRBV28; D gene: TRBD1
CDR3 protein: CASSPPAGLEDTGELFF; CDR3 DNA: TGTGCCAGCAGTCCACCGGCGGGGCTAGAGGACACCGGGGAGCTGTTTTTT; J gene: TRBJ2-2; clone size: NA; V gene: TRBV12-3/TRBV12-4; D gene: NA
CDR3 protein: CASSELGAGGQETQYF; CDR3 DNA: TGTGCCAGCAGTGAACTAGGAGCGGGGGGCCAAGAGACCCAGTACTTC; J gene: TRBJ2-5; clone size: NA; V gene: TRBV25-1; D gene: TRBD2
CDR3 protein: CASSYRDRVSQETQYF; CDR3 DNA: TGTGCCAGCAGTTACCGGGACAGGGTCTCCCAAGAGACCCAGTACTTC; J gene: TRBJ2-5; clone size: NA; V gene: TRBV28; D gene: TRBD1
CDR3 protein: CSVEDLRKNTDTQYF; CDR3 DNA: TGCAGCGTTGAAGATCTGAGGAAGAACACAGATACGCAGTATTTT; J gene: TRBJ2-3; clone size: NA; V gene: TRBV29-1; D gene: NA
CDR3 protein: CSVAGYGGRAKNIQYF; CDR3 DNA: TGCAGCGTTGCCGGTTACGGGGGGAGGGCCAAAAACATTCAGTACTTC; J gene: TRBJ2-4; clone size: NA; V gene: TRBV29-1; D gene: TRBD2
CDR3 protein: CASSPLGADTQYF; CDR3 DNA: TGTGCCAGCAGCCCCCTCGGGGCAGATACGCAGTATTTT; J gene: TRBJ2-3; clone size: few; V gene: TRBV7-6; D gene: NA
CDR3 protein: CASSLEGTVSFTDTQYF; CDR3 DNA: TGTGCCAGCAGCTTAGAGGGGACAGTTTCCTTCACAGATACGCAGTATTTT; J gene: TRBJ2-3; clone size: NA; V gene: TRBV7-9; D gene: TRBD1
CDR3 protein: CASRPGTGAVKNTEAFF; CDR3 DNA: TGTGCCAGCAGACCCGGGACAGGGGCCGTAAAGAACACTGAAGCTTTCTTT; J gene: TRBJ1-1; clone size: few; V gene: TRBV6-1; D gene: TRBD1
CDR3 protein: CASSGRVGGKAKNIQYF; CDR3 DNA: TGCGCCAGCAGTGGGCGGGTCGGGGGGAAGGCCAAAAACATTCAGTACTTC; J gene: TRBJ2-4; clone size: NA; V gene: TRBV10-2; D gene: TRBD2
CDR3 protein: CASSVGDRDNSPLHF; CDR3 DNA: TGTGCCAGCAGCGTCGGGGACAGGGACAATTCACCCCTCCACTTT; J gene: TRBJ1-6; clone size: NA; V gene: TRBV9; D gene: TRBD1
CDR3 protein: CAWRTSGANVLTF; CDR3 DNA: TGTGCCTGGAGAACATCCGGGGCCAACGTCCTGACTTTC; J gene: TRBJ2-6; clone size: NA; V gene: TRBV30; D gene: NA
CDR3 protein: CSVGPGHRVPYEQYF; CDR3 DNA: TGCAGCGTTGGTCCGGGACATCGGGTTCCTTACGAGCAGTACTTC; J gene: TRBJ2-7; clone size: few; V gene: TRBV29-1; D gene: NA
CDR3 protein: CASSPLLAGDNEQFF; CDR3 DNA: TGCGCCAGCAGCCCGTTACTAGCGGGGGATAATGAGCAGTTCTTC; J gene: TRBJ2-1; clone size: NA; V gene: TRBV4-1; D gene: TRBD2
CDR3 protein: CASSASGSKTQYF; CDR3 DNA: TGTGCCAGCAGCGCTAGCGGGAGTAAGACCCAGTACTTC; J gene: TRBJ2-5; clone size: NA; V gene: TRBV7-3; D gene: TRBD2
CDR3 protein: CASSLASGEGAYEQYF; CDR3 DNA: TGTGCCAGCAGCTTGGCCTCGGGGGAGGGGGCCTACGAGCAGTACTTC; J gene: TRBJ2-7; clone size: few; V gene: TRBV5-6; D gene: NA
CDR3 protein: CAWSTGLAPDTQYF; CDR3 DNA: TGTGCCTGGAGTACCGGACTAGCGCCAGATACGCAGTATTTT; J gene: TRBJ2-3; clone size: once; V gene: TRBV30; D gene: TRBD2
CDR3 protein: CSATGQGEQYF; CDR3 DNA: TGCAGTGCAACGGGACAGGGCGAGCAGTACTTC; J gene: TRBJ2-7; clone size: NA; V gene: TRBV20-1; D gene: TRBD1
CDR3 protein: CSARDLGGTSYEQYF; CDR3 DNA: TGCAGTGCTAGAGATTTGGGGGGCACGTCCTACGAGCAGTACTTC; J gene: TRBJ2-7; clone size: few; V gene: TRBV20-1; D gene: NA
CDR3 protein: CSVTGVGGYTF; CDR3 DNA: TGCAGTGTTACAGGGGTGGGTGGCTACACCTTC; J gene: TRBJ1-2; clone size: few; V gene: TRBV20-1; D gene: TRBD1
CDR3 protein: CSVDIPGAGYGYTF; CDR3 DNA: TGCAGCGTTGACATTCCGGGGGCAGGCTATGGCTACACCTTC; J gene: TRBJ1-2; clone size: NA; V gene: TRBV29-1; D gene: NA
CDR3 protein: CSVVWGGLYEQYF; CDR3 DNA: TGCAGCGTTGTCTGGGGCGGACTTTACGAGCAGTACTTC; J gene: TRBJ2-7; clone size: few; V gene: TRBV29-1; D gene: NA
CDR3 protein: CASIPRGGATTTTNEKLFF; CDR3 DNA: TGTGCCAGTATTCCCCGTGGGGGAGCAACGACAACGACTAATGAAAAACTGTTTTTT; J gene: TRBJ1-4; clone size: NA; V gene: TRBV19; D gene: NA
CDR3 protein: CASSFLAGGPTDTQYF; CDR3 DNA: TGTGCCAGCAGTTTTCTAGCGGGGGGACCCACAGATACGCAGTATTTT; J gene: TRBJ2-3; clone size: few; V gene: TRBV12-3/TRBV12-4; D gene: TRBD2
CDR3 protein: CASRDPHGTSTDTQYF; CDR3 DNA: TGTGCCAGCAGGGACCCTCATGGGACGAGCACAGATACGCAGTATTTT; J gene: TRBJ2-3; clone size: NA; V gene: TRBV6-6; D gene: NA
CDR3 protein: CASSGDTYNEQFF; CDR3 DNA: TGCGCCAGCAGCGGGGACACCTACAATGAGCAGTTCTTC; J gene: TRBJ2-1; clone size: NA; V gene: TRBV5-1; D gene: NA
CDR3 protein: CSAPRDSLQQYF; CDR3 DNA: TGCAGTGCTCCCCGGGACAGCTTACAGCAGTACTTC; J gene: TRBJ2-7; clone size: NA; V gene: TRBV20-1; D gene: TRBD1
CDR3 protein: CSVEVREGNAYEQYF; CDR3 DNA: TGCAGCGTTGAAGTTAGGGAGGGAAACGCCTACGAGCAGTACTTC; J gene: TRBJ2-7; clone size: few; V gene: TRBV29-1; D gene: TRBD2